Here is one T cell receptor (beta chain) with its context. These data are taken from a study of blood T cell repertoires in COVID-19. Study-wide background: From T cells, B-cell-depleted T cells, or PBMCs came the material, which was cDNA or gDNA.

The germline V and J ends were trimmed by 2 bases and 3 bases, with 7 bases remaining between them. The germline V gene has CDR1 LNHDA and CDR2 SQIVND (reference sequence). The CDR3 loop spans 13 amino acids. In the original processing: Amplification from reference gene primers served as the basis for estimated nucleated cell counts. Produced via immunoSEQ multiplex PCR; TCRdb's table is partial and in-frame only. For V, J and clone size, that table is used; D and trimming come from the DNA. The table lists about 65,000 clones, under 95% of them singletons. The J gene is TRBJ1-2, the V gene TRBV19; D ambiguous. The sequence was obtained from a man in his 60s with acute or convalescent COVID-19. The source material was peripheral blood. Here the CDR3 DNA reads TGTGCCAGTAGTATACGGGGATACTATGGCTACACCTTC. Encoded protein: CASSIRGYYGYTF.